This T cell receptor (beta chain) was captured by sequencing in a study of T-cell memory formation after mild COVID-19. In the study overall: Across donors, TCR clusters were largely donor specific. Findings and caveats of the study: Clones contracting over day 15 to 85 were CD4/CD8 balanced, with later expanders leaning CD4+.

Many counts were recorded for this clonotype. Antigen specificity is unknown. The CDR3 runs 15 residues. The germline gives CDR1 SEHNR, CDR2 FQNEAQ (reference sequence). The junction had 8 bases not matched to a gene; V was cut back by 6 bases and J by 7 bases. UMIs and sample barcodes were carried by the TCR alpha and TCR beta cDNA libraries that 5'RACE produced using constant-segment primers. Via MiXCR, TCRdb re-called the 5' RACE reads, giving one row per CDR3 protein. This sample carries 45,000 to 65,000 distinct CDR3 sequences, over 7.5% of them seen once, and the ten largest clones take about 1.1%.

The chain uses TRBV7-9 and TRBJ2-1; 11 bases align to TRBD2. The receptor was isolated from a man in his late teens or twenties who had mild COVID-19 (a few samples of this study predate the infection). Cell type and time point are not known. The sample comprised PBMCs or a T cell subset sorted from them (not recorded which). CDR3 coding DNA: TGTGCCAGCAGTTCTACTAGCGGGGGCTGGAATGAGCAGTTCTTC. It yields the protein CASSSTSGGWNEQFF.